What follows are 5 T cell receptor beta chains derived from one specimen sequenced in a study of cytomegalovirus exposure and HLA in healthy donors. A multiplex PCR was run with 60 Vbeta primers and 13 Jbeta primers. Repertoires were generated with immunoSEQ multiplex PCR, while TCRdb's copy carries only in-frame clones and drops some. In the table there are approximately 150,000 clones, roughly 70% of which are singletons. The sequenced material came from PBMCs. These receptors all stem from a woman in her thirties in good health and CMV-seronegative.

This clone was recorded a few times. The chain couples TRBV4-1 to TRBJ2-5, with TRBD2 matching over 11 bases. The length of the CDR3 is 16 residues. Trimming removed 4 bases from V and 4 bases from J; junction bases left unmatched: 8. Per the germline V gene, CDR1 is MGHRA and CDR2 is YSYEKL. CDR3: CASSLVGTSGIETQYF. CDR3 DNA sequence: TGCGCCAGCAGCCTTGTGGGGACTAGCGGAATAGAGACCCAGTACTTC.

The J gene is TRBJ1-1, the V gene TRBV27; TRBD1 is a possible D gene (6 bases). Trimming removed 5 bases from V and 1 base from J, with 11 bases in between. This CDR3 is built from 14 residues. The germline V gene has CDR1 MNHEY and CDR2 SMNVEV (reference sequence). The CDR3 DNA reads TGTGCCAGCAGTCCGAGGGGGAGGAACACTGAAGCTTTCTTT. Translating it yields CASSPRGRNTEAFF.

V gene TRBV28 combines with J gene TRBJ2-7, with 7 nucleotides matching TRBD1. The CDR3 is 15 residues long. V gave up 5 bases and J gave up 4 bases; unmatched junction bases: 11. Germline CDR1 and CDR2: MDHEN and SYDVKM. CDR3 sequence (DNA): TGTGCCAGCAGTCCTAAGTGGGACAGAGTGTACGAGCAGTACTTC. Protein sequence: CASSPKWDRVYEQYF.

The chain recombines TRBV2 with TRBJ2-7, with 11 bases lining up with TRBD2. Per germline, CDR1 SNHLY and CDR2 FYNNEI. V shed 7 bases, J shed 1 base, and the junction held 3 bases outside the gene matches. The CDR3 is 14 residues long. The CDR3 DNA reads TGTGCCAGCACGAGACTAGCGGGATCCTACGAGCAGTACTTC. It specifies CASTRLAGSYEQYF.

This clone came up once. Here the CDR3 DNA reads TGTGCCAGTAGTATTCCCTCAGGGGGCCCGTCCTACAATGAGCAGTTCTTC. This translates into CASSIPSGGPSYNEQFF. J is TRBJ2-1 and V is TRBV19, with 8 positions matching TRBD1. Germline V gives CDR1 LNHDA, CDR2 SQIVND (reference sequence). V dropped 3 bases and J dropped 1; count of bases not matched to a gene: 8. This CDR3 comprises 17 residues.